The next 17 T cell receptor beta chains were all read from a single sample in a study of T cells in Graves' hyperthyroidism and ophthalmopathy. What was amplified from RNA transcripts were TCR beta CDR3 regions. First-round RT-PCR of the TCR CDR3 relied on the HTBI primer set. Using its own MiXCR run on the multiplex PCR reads, TCRdb lists one record per CDR3 protein. The sample has approximately 620,000 distinct CDR3 sequences, over 11% seen once; the top ten hold almost 6%. Sequencing was done on a sample of blood. These receptors all come from a woman in her thirties with Graves' hyperthyroidism that later progressed to Graves' ophthalmopathy.

This clonotype was picked up many times. The chain has TRBV28 and TRBJ2-7; 7 nucleotides agree with TRBD1. The CDR3 runs to 16 residues. Looked up from germline, CDR1 is MDHEN and CDR2 is SYDVKM. J lost 6 bases, V lost 6 bases, and 17 bases had no gene match. The CDR3 DNA sequence: TGTGCCAGCAGCACACCATTAGGGGGCGCTCGTTTCGAGCAGTACTTC. Protein product: CASSTPLGGARFEQYF.

This clonotype was picked up many times. This chain joins TRBV10-3 and TRBJ1-1; 8 nucleotides line up with TRBD1. The CDR3 is 14 amino acids. The trim removed 8 bases at V and 1 base at J, leaving 6 bases unmatched. Per germline, CDR1 ENHRY and CDR2 SYGVKD. In DNA form, the CDR3 reads TGTGCCATCGGTTCAGGGGGCCGGAACACTGAAGCTTTCTTT. This sequence encodes CAIGSGGRNTEAFF.

On this clonotype: Just one base apart from a much larger clone, this may be a read error. The rearrangement links TRBV6-1 to TRBJ1-1, with D possibly matching TRBD1 (6 bases). Germline V gene lookup returns CDR1 MNHNS and CDR2 SASEGT. Trimming removed 8 bases from V and 4 bases from J, with 26 bases in between. This CDR3 has 17 amino acids. The CDR3 here is CASGPVGTIVGGTEAFF. As DNA, the CDR3 is TGTGCCAGCGGGCCCGTGGGGACAATCGTCGGAGGCACTGAAGCTTTCTTT.

This clonotype was recorded many times. The gene calls are TRBV20-1 and TRBJ2-7; 8 bases agree with TRBD1. This CDR3 comprises 14 residues. V was clipped by 2 bases and J by 3 bases; unmatched bases: 6. Germline-derived CDR1 and CDR2 are DFQATT and SNEGSKA (reference sequence). CDR3 nucleotide sequence: TGCAGTGCTAGAACAAACAGGGGGATCTACGAGCAGTACTTC. Translated: CSARTNRGIYEQYF.

This sequence joins TRBV29-1 and TRBJ1-6; D is uncertain. CDR1 and CDR2 from the germline V gene are SQVTM and ANQGSEA. The V end lost 2 bases, the J end lost 9 bases, and 11 bases lay between the germline ends. The CDR3 sequence is 13 residues long. CDR3 residues: CSVELATGSPLHF. The CDR3 DNA sequence: TGCAGCGTTGAACTGGCCACGGGTTCACCCCTCCACTTT. Filled out from reference TRBV29-1 and TRBJ1-6, the complete variable domain reads SAVISQKPSRDICQRGTSLTIQCQVDSQVTMMFWYRQQPGQSLTLIATANQGSEATYESGFVIDKFPISRPNLTFSTLTVSNMSPEDSSIYLCSVELATGSPLHFGNGTRLTVT.

The table lists this clonotype with a few counts. The V gene is TRBV6-1, the J gene TRBJ2-3, with unresolved D. The CDR3 runs 11 residues. The V end lost 9 bases, the J end lost 2 bases, and 6 bases lay between the germline ends. The germline CDR1 and CDR2 sequences are MNHNS and SASEGT. DNA for the CDR3: TGTGCCAGTCAATTCACAGATACGCAGTATTTT. It translates to CASQFTDTQYF.

This clonotype came up many times. The V gene is TRBV2, the J gene TRBJ2-3; tentatively, D is TRBD2 (5 bases). The V gene lost 4 bases and the J gene lost 8 bases, with 16 bases spanning the gap. Germline CDR1 is SNHLY and CDR2 is FYNNEI. The CDR3 spans 14 residues. The CDR3 DNA sequence: TGTGCCAGCAGTGTTTTCGCCCGCGAGGGTACGCAGTATTTT. As protein: CASSVFAREGTQYF.

This clonotype has a count of ten or more. The chain recombines TRBV24-1 with TRBJ2-1; 10 bases are shared with TRBD2. Germline-derived CDR1 and CDR2 are KGHDR and SFDVKD. V lost 7 bases, J lost 4 bases, and 9 bases stayed unmatched. The CDR3 sequence is 16 residues long. The CDR3 DNA is TGTGCCACCAGCAGACATCGGACTAGCGGTTACAATGAGCAGTTCTTC. It is translated as CATSRHRTSGYNEQFF.

In its sample, this clonotype was seen a few times. The chain couples TRBV6-2 or TRBV6-3 to TRBJ1-2, with TRBD1 matching 8 bases. Unmatched junction bases numbered 8, after V lost 6 bases and J lost 8 bases. Germline-derived CDR1 and CDR2 are MNHEY and SVGEGT. The length of the CDR3 is 13 residues. CDR3 DNA sequence: TGTGCCAGCAGACCTAGGACAGGGCTCGGCTACACCTTC. This encodes CASRPRTGLGYTF.

This clonotype has at least ten counts. The chain is built from TRBV11-2 and TRBJ1-1, with a possible D match to TRBD1 (6 bases). Per germline, CDR1 SGHAT and CDR2 FQNNGV. Trimming pared 0 bases from V and 0 bases from J, leaving 8 bases between. The CDR3 runs to 15 residues. CDR3 DNA: TGTGCCAGCAGCTTAGATGGGGGCATGAACACTGAAGCTTTCTTT. Protein sequence: CASSLDGGMNTEAFF.

This clonotype came up many times. The chain recombines TRBV2 with TRBJ2-7; 11 nucleotides agree with TRBD2. Germline trimming cut 7 bases from V and 5 bases from J; bases unmatched to any gene: 7. The CDR3 extends over 14 amino acids. From germline, CDR1 is SNHLY and CDR2 FYNNEI. CDR3 region: CASTHSGRADEQYF. The CDR3 DNA reads TGTGCCAGCACCCATAGCGGGAGGGCCGACGAGCAGTACTTC. Complete variable domain (other parts from reference TRBV2 and TRBJ2-7): EPEVTQTPSHQVTQMGQEVILRCVPISNHLYFYWYRQILGQKVEFLVSFYNNEISEKSEIFDDQFSVERPDGSNFTLKIRSTKLEDSAMYFCASTHSGRADEQYFGPGTRLTVT.

The chain employs TRBV7-3 and TRBJ2-5; D remains ambiguous. The V end lost 1 base, the J end lost 4 bases, and 10 bases lay between the germline ends. The CDR3 loop spans 14 amino acids. Germline lookup yields CDR1 SGHTA and CDR2 FQGTGA. CDR3 in amino acids: CASSLNLAAETQYF. CDR3 nucleotides: TGTGCCAGCAGCTTAAATTTGGCAGCAGAGACCCAGTACTTC.

The chain is built from TRBV6-1 and TRBJ1-4; possibly TRBD1 for D (5 bases). The germline V gene encodes CDR1 MNHNS and CDR2 SASEGT. V shed 5 bases and J shed 4 bases, with 11 bases lying between them. This CDR3 is 14 amino acids long. The CDR3 is CASSLGGYNEKLFF. The CDR3 DNA follows: TGTGCCAGCAGTCTGGGGGGGTATAATGAAAAACTGTTTTTT.

This clonotype was observed a few times. The chain links TRBV4-3 to TRBJ1-1, with D tentatively TRBD1 (5 bases). Germline V gives CDR1 LGHNA, CDR2 YSLEER. The CDR3 length is 17 residues. V gave up 0 bases and J gave up 3 bases, with 17 bases separating them. CDR3 loop: CASSQDLPYTGDTEAFF. The CDR3 DNA reads as TGCGCCAGCAGCCAAGATTTGCCCTATACAGGTGACACTGAAGCTTTCTTT.

This clonotype appeared many times. V is TRBV2 and J is TRBJ1-6, with a tentative D call TRBD1 (5 bases). Trimming left V 6 bases short and J 6 bases short, with 12 bases between. The CDR3 has 14 amino acids. Germline CDR1 is SNHLY and CDR2 is FYNNEI. The chain's CDR3 is CASRQDTSNSPLHF. The CDR3 DNA follows: TGTGCCAGCAGGCAGGACACCAGTAATTCACCCCTCCACTTT.

This clonotype was detected many times. This rearrangement joins TRBV11-2 to TRBJ1-6; 7 bases align to TRBD1. The CDR3 has 18 amino acids. V gave up 4 bases and J gave up 5 bases; unmatched junction bases: 14. CDR1 is SGHAT and CDR2 is FQNNGV in the germline V gene. The CDR3 loop reads CASSSRQGRAFDNSPLHF. CDR3 DNA: TGTGCCAGCAGCTCGCGACAGGGCAGGGCTTTCGATAATTCACCCCTCCACTTT.

This clonotype was observed many times. This chain uses TRBV6-2 or TRBV6-3 with TRBJ2-7; a possible D gene is TRBD1 (5 bases). The germline V and J ends were trimmed by 2 bases and 3 bases, with 17 bases remaining between them. The CDR3 totals 16 residues. Germline CDR1 is MNHEY and CDR2 is SVGEGT. CDR3 coding DNA: TGTGCCAGCAGTTACCCTAAGGGCAGGGTCTACTACGAGCAGTACTTC. Its translation is CASSYPKGRVYYEQYF.